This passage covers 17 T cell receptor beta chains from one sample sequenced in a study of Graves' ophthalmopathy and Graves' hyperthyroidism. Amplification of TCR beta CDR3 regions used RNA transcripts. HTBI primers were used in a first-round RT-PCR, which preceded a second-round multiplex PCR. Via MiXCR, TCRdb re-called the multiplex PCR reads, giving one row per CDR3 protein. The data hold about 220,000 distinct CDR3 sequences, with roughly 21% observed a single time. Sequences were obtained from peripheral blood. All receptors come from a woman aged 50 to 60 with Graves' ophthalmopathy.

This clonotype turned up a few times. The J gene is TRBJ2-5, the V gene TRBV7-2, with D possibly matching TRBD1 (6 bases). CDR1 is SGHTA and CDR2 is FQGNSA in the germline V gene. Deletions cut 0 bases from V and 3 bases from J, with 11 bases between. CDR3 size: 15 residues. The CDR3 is CASSLAGTTKETQYF. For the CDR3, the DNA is TGTGCCAGCAGCTTAGCCGGGACAACTAAAGAGACCCAGTACTTC.

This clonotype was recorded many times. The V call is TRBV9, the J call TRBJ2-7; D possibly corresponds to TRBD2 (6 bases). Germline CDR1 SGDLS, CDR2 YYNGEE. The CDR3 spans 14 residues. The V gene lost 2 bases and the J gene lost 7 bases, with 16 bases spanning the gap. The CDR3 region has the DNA TGTGCCAGCAGCGTCCTGGGGACGGCGGGGGAGCAGTACTTC. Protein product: CASSVLGTAGEQYF.

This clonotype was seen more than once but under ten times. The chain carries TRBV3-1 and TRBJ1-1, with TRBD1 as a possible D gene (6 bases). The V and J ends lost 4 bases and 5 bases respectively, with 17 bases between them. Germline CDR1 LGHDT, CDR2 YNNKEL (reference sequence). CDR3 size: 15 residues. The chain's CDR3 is CASSRGLTGLTEAFF. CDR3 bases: TGTGCCAGCAGCCGAGGACTTACAGGGCTAACTGAAGCTTTCTTT.

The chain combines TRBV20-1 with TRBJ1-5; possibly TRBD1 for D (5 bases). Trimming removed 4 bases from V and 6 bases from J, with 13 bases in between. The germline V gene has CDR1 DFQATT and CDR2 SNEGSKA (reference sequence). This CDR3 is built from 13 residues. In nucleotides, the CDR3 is TGCAGTGCTATTGCAGGGTCTAGTCAGCCCCAGCATTTT. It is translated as CSAIAGSSQPQHF.

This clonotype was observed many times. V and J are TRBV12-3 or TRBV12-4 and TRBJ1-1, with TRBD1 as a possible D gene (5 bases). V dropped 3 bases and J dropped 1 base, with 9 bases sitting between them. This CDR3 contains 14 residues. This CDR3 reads CASSFRQGNTEAFF. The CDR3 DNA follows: TGTGCCAGCAGTTTTAGGCAGGGGAACACTGAAGCTTTCTTT.

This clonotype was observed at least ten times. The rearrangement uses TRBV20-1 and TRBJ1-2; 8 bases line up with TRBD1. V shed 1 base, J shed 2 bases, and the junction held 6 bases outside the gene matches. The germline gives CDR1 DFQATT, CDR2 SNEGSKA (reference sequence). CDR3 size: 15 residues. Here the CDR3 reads CSARGGTGTNYGYTF. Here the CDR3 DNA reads TGCAGTGCTAGAGGGGGGACAGGAACCAACTATGGCTACACCTTC.

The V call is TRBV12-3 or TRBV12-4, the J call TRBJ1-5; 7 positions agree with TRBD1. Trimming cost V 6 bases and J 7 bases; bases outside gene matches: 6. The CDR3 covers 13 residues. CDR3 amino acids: CASRSGQYQPQHF. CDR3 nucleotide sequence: TGTGCCAGCAGGTCGGGACAGTACCAGCCCCAGCATTTT.

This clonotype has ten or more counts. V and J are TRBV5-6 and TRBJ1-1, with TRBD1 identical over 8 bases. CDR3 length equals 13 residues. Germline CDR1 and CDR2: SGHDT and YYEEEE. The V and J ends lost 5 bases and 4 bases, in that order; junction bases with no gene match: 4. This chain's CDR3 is CASRRTGLTEAFF. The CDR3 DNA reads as TGTGCCAGCAGGCGGACAGGGCTCACTGAAGCTTTCTTT.

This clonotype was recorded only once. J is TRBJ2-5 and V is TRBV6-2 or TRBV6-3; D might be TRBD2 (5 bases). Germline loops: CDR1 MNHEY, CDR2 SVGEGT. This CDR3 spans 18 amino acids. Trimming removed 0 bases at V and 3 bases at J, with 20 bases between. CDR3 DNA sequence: TGTGCCAGCAGTTACTCGAGCGGAGCTTCAAGCCCAAAAGAGACCCAGTACTTC. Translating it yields CASSYSSGASSPKETQYF.

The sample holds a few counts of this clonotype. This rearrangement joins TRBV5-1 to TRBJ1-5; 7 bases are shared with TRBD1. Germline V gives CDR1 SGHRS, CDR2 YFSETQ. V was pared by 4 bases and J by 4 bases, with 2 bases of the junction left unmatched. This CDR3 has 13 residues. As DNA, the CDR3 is TGCGCCAGCAGCCCGGGACAGAATCAGCCCCAGCATTTT. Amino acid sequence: CASSPGQNQPQHF.

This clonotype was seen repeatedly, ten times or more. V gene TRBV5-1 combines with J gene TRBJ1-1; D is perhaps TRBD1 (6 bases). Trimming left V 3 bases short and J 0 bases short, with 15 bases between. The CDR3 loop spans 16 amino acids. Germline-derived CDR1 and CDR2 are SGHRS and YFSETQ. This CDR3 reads CASSSKLDSLNTEAFF. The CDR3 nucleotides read TGCGCCAGCAGCTCCAAATTGGACAGTTTGAACACTGAAGCTTTCTTT. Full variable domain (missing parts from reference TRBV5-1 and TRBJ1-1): KAGVTQTPRYLIKTRGQQVTLSCSPISGHRSVSWYQQTPGQGLQFLFEYFSETQRNKGNFPGRFSGRQFSNSRSEMNVSTLELGDSALYLCASSSKLDSLNTEAFFGQGTRLTVV.

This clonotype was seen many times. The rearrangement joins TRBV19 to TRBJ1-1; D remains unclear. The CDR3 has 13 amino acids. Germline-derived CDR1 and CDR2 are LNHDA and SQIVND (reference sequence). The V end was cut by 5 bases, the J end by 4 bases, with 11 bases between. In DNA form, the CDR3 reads TGTGCCAGTAGTTCCGACGGAATCACTGAAGCTTTCTTT. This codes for CASSSDGITEAFF.

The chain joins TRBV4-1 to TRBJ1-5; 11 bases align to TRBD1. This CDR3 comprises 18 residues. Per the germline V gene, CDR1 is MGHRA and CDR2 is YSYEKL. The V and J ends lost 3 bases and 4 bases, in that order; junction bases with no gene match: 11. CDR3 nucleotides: TGCGCCAGCAGCCAGCAATTGGACAGGGGGCTAACAAATCAGCCCCAGCATTTT. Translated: CASSQQLDRGLTNQPQHF.

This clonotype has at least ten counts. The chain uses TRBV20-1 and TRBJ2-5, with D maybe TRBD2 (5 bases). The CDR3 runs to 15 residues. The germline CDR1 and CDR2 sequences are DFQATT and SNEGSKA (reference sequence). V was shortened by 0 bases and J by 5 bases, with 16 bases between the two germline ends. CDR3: CSARDRLAMRETQYF. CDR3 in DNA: TGCAGTGCTAGAGATCGGCTAGCTATGAGGGAGACCCAGTACTTC.

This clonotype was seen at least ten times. CDR3 sequence (DNA): TGTGCCAGCACCCCTCCCCCGACAGGGATCCACGAGCAGTACTTC. Its translation is CASTPPPTGIHEQYF. The rearrangement uses TRBV28 and TRBJ2-7; 7 bases agree with TRBD1. Germline V gene sequence: CDR1 MDHEN, CDR2 SYDVKM. Trimming removed 7 bases from V and 5 bases from J; junction bases left unmatched: 14. The CDR3 consists of 15 residues.

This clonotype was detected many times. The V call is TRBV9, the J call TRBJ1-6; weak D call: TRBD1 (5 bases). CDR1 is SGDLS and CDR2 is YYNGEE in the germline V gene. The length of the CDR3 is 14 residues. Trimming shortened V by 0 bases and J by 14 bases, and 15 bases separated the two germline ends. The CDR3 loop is CASSVGEVDSSLHF. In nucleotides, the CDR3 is TGTGCCAGCAGCGTAGGAGAGGTTGACAGTTCCCTCCACTTT.

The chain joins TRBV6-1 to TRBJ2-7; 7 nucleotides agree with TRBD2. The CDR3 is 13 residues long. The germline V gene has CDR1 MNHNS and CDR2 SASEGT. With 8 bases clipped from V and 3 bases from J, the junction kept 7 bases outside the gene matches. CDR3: CASLSGKNYEQYF. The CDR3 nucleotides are TGTGCCAGCCTAAGCGGGAAAAACTACGAGCAGTACTTC.